This entry is about one T cell receptor (beta chain). Its antigen is currently unknown. This record belongs to a study of cytomegalovirus exposure and HLA in healthy donors. Whole-study results and caveats: It was reported that TCR beta sequences correctly inferred the HLA-A and HLA-B alleles for most subjects.

The study ran its PCR with 60 Vbeta and 13 Jbeta primers. Data came from immunoSEQ multiplex PCR; TCRdb stores just in-frame clones and leaves some out. The sample yields about 150,000 clones, approximately 81% seen once. CDR3 length: 13 residues. V dropped 5 bases and J dropped 2 bases, with 10 bases sitting between them. In germline, CDR1 is MDHEN, CDR2 SYDVKM. The chain links TRBV28 to TRBJ2-7; no clear D. The receptor was isolated from a middle-aged woman in good health and CMV-seropositive. Sequencing was performed on PBMCs. For the CDR3, the DNA is TGTGCCAGCAGTCTCTTGGCCCCCTACGAGCAGTACTTC. Residues: CASSLLAPYEQYF.